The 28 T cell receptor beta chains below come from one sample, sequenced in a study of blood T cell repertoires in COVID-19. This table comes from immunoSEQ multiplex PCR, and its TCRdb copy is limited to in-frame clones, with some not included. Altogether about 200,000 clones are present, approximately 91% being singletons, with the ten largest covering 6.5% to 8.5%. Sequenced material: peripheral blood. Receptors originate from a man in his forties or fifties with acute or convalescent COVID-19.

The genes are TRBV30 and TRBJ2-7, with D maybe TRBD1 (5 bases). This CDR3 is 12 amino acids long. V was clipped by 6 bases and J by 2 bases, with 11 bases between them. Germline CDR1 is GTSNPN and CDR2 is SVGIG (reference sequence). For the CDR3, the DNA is TGTGCCTGCTCGACAGTTCCCTACGAGCAGTACTTC. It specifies CACSTVPYEQYF.

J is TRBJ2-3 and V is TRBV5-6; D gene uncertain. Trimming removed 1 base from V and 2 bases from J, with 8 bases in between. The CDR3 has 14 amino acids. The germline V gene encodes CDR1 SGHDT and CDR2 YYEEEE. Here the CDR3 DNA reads TGTGCCAGCAGCTTGTCAGGCTCCACAGATACGCAGTATTTT. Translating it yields CASSLSGSTDTQYF.

CDR3 residues: CASSSPRRLAGALGTQYF. The DNA for the CDR3 is TGTGCCAGCAGCTCCCCTCGTCGCCTAGCGGGGGCGTTAGGTACGCAGTATTTT. This sequence joins TRBV7-9 and TRBJ2-3; 10 nucleotides match TRBD2. Per the germline V gene, CDR1 is SEHNR and CDR2 is FQNEAQ (reference sequence). V was clipped by 4 bases and J by 8 bases; unmatched bases: 18. The CDR3 contains 18 residues.

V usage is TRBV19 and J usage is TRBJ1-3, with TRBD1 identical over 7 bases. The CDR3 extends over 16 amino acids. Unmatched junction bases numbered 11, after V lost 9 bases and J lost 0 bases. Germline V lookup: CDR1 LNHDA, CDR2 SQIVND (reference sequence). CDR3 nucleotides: TGTGCCAGCCTCGGGACAGTCACTACCTCTGGAAACACCATATATTTT. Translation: CASLGTVTTSGNTIYF.

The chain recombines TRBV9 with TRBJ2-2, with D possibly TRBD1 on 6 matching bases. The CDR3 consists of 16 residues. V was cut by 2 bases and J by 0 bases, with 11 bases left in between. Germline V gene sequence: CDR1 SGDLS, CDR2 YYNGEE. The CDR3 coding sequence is TGTGCCAGCAGCGTCTCTGGACAGCCGAACACCGGGGAGCTGTTTTTT. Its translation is CASSVSGQPNTGELFF.

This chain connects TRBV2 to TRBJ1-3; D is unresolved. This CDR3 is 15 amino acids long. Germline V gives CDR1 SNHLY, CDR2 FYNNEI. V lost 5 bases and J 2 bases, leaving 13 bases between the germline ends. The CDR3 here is CASSSTVLPGNTIYF. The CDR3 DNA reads TGTGCCAGCAGTTCCACAGTTTTACCTGGAAACACCATATATTTT.

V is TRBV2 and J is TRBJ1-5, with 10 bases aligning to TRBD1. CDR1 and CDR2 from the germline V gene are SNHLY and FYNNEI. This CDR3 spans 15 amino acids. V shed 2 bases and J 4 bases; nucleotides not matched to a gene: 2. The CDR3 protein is CASSERQGANQPQHF. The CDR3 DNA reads TGTGCCAGCAGTGAACGACAGGGGGCAAATCAGCCCCAGCATTTT.

The CDR3 loop reads CASSLAVGDNEQFF. The CDR3 DNA follows: TGTGCCAGCAGCTTGGCGGTCGGAGACAATGAGCAGTTCTTC. The chain has TRBV5-6 and TRBJ2-1, with D uncertain. V was pared by 0 bases and J by 5 bases, with 9 bases between. Germline V CDR1 and CDR2: SGHDT, YYEEEE. This CDR3 region has 14 residues.

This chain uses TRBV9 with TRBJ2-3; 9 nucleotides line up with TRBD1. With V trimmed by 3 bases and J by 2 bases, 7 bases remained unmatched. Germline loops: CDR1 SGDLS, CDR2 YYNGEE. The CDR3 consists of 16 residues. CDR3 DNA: TGTGCCAGCAGCGCCGGGACAGGGTTGTACACAGATACGCAGTATTTT. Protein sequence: CASSAGTGLYTDTQYF.

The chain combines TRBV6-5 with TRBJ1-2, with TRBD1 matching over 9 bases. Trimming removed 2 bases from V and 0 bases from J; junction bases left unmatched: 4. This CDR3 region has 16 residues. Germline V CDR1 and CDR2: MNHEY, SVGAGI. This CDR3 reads CASSYGTGKTNYGYTF. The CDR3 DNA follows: TGTGCCAGCAGTTACGGGACAGGGAAAACTAACTATGGCTACACCTTC.

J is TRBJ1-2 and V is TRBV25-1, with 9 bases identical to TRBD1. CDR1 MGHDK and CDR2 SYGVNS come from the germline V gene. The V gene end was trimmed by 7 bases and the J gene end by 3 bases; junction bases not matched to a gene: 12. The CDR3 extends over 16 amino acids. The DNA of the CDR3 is TGTGCCAGCAACAACAGGGGGCATGGGCGAGACTATGGCTACACCTTC. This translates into CASNNRGHGRDYGYTF.

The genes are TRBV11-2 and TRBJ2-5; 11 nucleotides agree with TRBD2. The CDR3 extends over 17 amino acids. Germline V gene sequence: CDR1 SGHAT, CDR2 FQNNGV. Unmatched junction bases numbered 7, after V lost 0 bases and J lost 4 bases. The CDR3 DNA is TGTGCCAGCAGCTTAGATCTCCGGCTAGCGGGGGGAGAGACCCAGTACTTC. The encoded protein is CASSLDLRLAGGETQYF. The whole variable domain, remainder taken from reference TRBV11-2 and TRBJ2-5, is EAGVAQSPRYKIIEKRQSVAFWCNPISGHATLYWYQQILGQGPKLLIQFQNNGVVDDSQLPKDRFSAERLKGVDSTLKIQPAKLEDSAVYLCASSLDLRLAGGETQYFGPGTRLLVL.

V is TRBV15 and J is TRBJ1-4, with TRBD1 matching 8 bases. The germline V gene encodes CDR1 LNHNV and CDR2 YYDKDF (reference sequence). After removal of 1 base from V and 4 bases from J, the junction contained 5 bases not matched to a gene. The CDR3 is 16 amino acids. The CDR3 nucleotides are TGTGCCACCAGCAGAGGCCTGACAGGGGTTAATGAAAAACTGTTTTTT. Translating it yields CATSRGLTGVNEKLFF.

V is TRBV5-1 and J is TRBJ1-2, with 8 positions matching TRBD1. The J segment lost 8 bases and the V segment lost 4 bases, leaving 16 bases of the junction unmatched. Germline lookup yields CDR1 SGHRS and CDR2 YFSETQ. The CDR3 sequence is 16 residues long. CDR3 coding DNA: TGCGCCAGCAGCCTTACAGGGGGGTCTGTTTTTTACGGCTACACCTTC. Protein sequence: CASSLTGGSVFYGYTF. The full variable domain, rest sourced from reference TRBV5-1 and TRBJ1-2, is KAGVTQTPRYLIKTRGQQVTLSCSPISGHRSVSWYQQTPGQGLQFLFEYFSETQRNKGNFPGRFSGRQFSNSRSEMNVSTLELGDSALYLCASSLTGGSVFYGYTFGSGTRLTVV.

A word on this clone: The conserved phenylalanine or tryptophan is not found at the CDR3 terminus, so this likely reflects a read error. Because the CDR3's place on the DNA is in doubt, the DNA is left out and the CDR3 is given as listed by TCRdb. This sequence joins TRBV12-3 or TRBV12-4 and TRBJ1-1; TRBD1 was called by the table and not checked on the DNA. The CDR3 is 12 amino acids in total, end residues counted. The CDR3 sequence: CASSLLTGTQSI.

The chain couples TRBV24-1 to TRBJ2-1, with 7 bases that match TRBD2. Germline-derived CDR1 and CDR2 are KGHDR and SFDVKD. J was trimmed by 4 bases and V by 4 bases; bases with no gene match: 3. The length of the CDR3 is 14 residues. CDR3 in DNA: TGTGCCACCAGTGAGGGGGGGACGTACAATGAGCAGTTCTTC. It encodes CATSEGGTYNEQFF.

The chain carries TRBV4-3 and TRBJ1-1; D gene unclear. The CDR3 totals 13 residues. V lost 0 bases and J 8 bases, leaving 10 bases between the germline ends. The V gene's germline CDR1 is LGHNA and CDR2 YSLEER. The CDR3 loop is CASSQDFGLEAFF. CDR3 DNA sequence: TGCGCCAGCAGCCAAGATTTCGGTTTGGAAGCTTTCTTT.

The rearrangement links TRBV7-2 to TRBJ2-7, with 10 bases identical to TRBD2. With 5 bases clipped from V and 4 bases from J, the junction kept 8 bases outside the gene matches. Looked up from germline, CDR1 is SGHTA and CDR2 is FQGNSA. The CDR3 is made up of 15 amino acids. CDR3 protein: CASSLRAGGEYEQYF. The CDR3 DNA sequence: TGTGCCAGCAGCCTTAGAGCGGGGGGGGAGTACGAGCAGTACTTC.

CDR3 bases: TGTGCCAGCAGCCAAGAGTACGGGGAACGGGATGGCTACACCTTC. Its protein is CASSQEYGERDGYTF. The V call is TRBV3-1 (or the pseudogene TRBV3-2), the J call TRBJ1-2; D is unresolved. Trimming pared 0 bases from V and 6 bases from J, leaving 14 bases between. CDR3 length equals 15 residues. Looked up from germline, CDR1 is LGHDT and CDR2 is YNNKEL (reference sequence).

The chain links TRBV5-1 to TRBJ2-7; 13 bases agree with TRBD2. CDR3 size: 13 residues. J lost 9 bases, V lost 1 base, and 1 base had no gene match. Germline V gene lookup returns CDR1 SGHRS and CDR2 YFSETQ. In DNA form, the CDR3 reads TGCGCCAGCAGCTTGAGGACTAGCGGGGGGCAGTACTTC. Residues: CASSLRTSGGQYF. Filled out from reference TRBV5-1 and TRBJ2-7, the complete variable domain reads KAGVTQTPRYLIKTRGQQVTLSCSPISGHRSVSWYQQTPGQGLQFLFEYFSETQRNKGNFPGRFSGRQFSNSRSEMNVSTLELGDSALYLCASSLRTSGGQYFGPGTRLTVT.

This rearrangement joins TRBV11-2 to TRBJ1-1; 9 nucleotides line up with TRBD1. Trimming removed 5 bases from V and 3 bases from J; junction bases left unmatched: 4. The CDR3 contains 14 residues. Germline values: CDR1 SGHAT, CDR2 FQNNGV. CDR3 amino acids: CASSRDRAYTEAFF. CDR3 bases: TGTGCCAGCAGCCGGGACAGGGCGTACACTGAAGCTTTCTTT.

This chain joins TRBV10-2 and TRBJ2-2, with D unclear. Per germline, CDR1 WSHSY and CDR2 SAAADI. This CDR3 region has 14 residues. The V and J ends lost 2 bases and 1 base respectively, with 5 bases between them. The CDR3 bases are TGCGCCAGCAGTGAGGCAGGGAACACCGGGGAGCTGTTTTTT. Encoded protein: CASSEAGNTGELFF.

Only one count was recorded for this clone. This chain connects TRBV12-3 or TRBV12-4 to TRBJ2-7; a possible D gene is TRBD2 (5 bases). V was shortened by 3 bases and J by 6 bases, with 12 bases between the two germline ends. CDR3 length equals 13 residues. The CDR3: CASSFGGRLEQYF. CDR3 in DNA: TGTGCCAGCAGTTTCGGCGGGCGTCTCGAGCAGTACTTC.

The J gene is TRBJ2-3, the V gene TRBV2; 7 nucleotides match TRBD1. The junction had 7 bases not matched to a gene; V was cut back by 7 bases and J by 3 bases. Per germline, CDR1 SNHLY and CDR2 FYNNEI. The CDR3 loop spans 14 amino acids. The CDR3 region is CASILMTGTDTQYF. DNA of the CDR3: TGTGCCAGCATCCTAATGACAGGGACAGATACGCAGTATTTT.

In nucleotides, the CDR3 is TGTGCCAGCAGCGTAGGAGGGACATATAGCTCCTACGAGCAGTACTTC. Protein sequence: CASSVGGTYSSYEQYF. The rearrangement links TRBV9 to TRBJ2-7; D might be TRBD1 (6 bases). Trimming removed 0 bases from V and 0 bases from J, with 13 bases in between. Per the germline V gene, CDR1 is SGDLS and CDR2 is YYNGEE. The CDR3 runs 16 residues.

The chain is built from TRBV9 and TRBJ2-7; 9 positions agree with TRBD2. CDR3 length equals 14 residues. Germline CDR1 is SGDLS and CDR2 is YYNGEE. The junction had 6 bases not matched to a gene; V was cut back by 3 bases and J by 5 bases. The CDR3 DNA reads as TGTGCCAGCAGCGAGGGCGGGGGGGCAAACGAGCAGTACTTC. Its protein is CASSEGGGANEQYF.

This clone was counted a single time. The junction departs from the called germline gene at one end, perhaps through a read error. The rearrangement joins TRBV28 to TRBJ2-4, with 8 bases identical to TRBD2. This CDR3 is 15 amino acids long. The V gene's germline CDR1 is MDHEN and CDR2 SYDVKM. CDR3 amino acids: CASSSQGLRGDVLDF. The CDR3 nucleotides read TGTGCCAGCAGTTCCCAAGGCTTGCGGGGGGATGTGTTGGACTTC.

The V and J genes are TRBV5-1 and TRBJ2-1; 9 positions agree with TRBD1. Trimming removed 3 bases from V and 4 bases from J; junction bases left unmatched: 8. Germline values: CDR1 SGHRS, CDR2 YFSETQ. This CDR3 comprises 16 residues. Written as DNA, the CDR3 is TGCGCCAGCAGCTCAACAGGGGGCGGACAGTACAATGAGCAGTTCTTC. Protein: CASSSTGGGQYNEQFF.